The rows below give T cell receptor beta chains drawn from one sample of a study of T cell responses to AZD1222 COVID-19 vaccine. Generated by immunoSEQ multiplex PCR, the TCRdb table keeps only in-frame clones and is missing some. Of about 110,000 clones in the sample, about 88% were seen once. The material sequenced was peripheral blood, taken on day 0 of AZD1222 vaccination. The receptors come from an adult in good health. Both conserved end residues are trimmed from each CDR3.

j_call	v_call	cdr3_aa
TRBJ1-1	TRBV5-1	ASSTNREAF
TRBJ2-7	TRBV19	ASSTGQGSHEQY
TRBJ2-4	TRBV18	ASSPPTRAKNIQY
TRBJ1-4	TRBV5-1	ASSIQDPREKLF
TRBJ1-3	TRBV5-4	ASSLRGSGNTIY
TRBJ1-2	TRBV30	AWSVPGNRYT
TRBJ2-7	TRBV19	ASREQGNSYEQY
TRBJ2-2	TRBV7-9	ASSLRRGGTGELF
TRBJ1-1	TRBV5-5	ASSLDPGVTEAF
TRBJ1-1	TRBV18	ASSAGTLNTEAF
TRBJ2-7	TRBV27	ASRETGGALLGSYEQY